Presented here are 20 T cell receptor beta chains from one specimen sequenced in a study of T-cell memory formation after mild COVID-19. Each CDR3 protein gets one entry after TCRdb re-called the 5' RACE reads with MiXCR. Among some 130,000 distinct CDR3 sequences, roughly 15% were seen once, and the ten largest hold about 15%. The specimen sequenced was PBMCs or a T cell subset sorted from them (not recorded which). These receptors were obtained from an adult woman who had mild COVID-19 (a few samples of this study predate the infection). Cell type and time point are not known.

The V and J genes are TRBV20-1 and TRBJ1-6; TRBD1 agrees at 9 bases. CDR1 and CDR2 (germline): DFQATT, SNEGSKA (reference sequence). The CDR3 loop spans 15 amino acids. V was clipped by 5 bases and J by 9 bases; unmatched bases: 11. The CDR3 DNA reads TGCAGTGCTGAAAGTCCGGGACAGGGTGGTTCACCCCTCCACTTT. Its translation is CSAESPGQGGSPLHF.

This clonotype was picked up a small number of times. A junction boundary mismatches the germline segment, possibly from a read error. The V and J genes are TRBV12-3 or TRBV12-4 and TRBJ2-1; unclear D gene. CDR3 size: 14 residues. CDR3 sequence: CASRRLGSNNEQFF. CDR3 DNA: TGTGCCAGCAGACGTCTGGGCTCCAACAATGAGCAGTTCTTC.

The chain employs TRBV14 and TRBJ2-5; tentatively, D is TRBD2 (6 bases). The CDR3 runs 16 residues. V was cut by 1 base and J by 4 bases, with 16 bases left in between. From germline, CDR1 is SGHDN and CDR2 FVKESK. The DNA for the CDR3 is TGTGCCAGCAGCCAAGGAATCGCACCCGGGGGAGAGACCCAGTACTTC. It codes for CASSQGIAPGGETQYF.

The table lists this clonotype with a few counts. The CDR3 DNA reads as TGTGCCAGCAGTAAGGGGACAGGAAAGGGGCCCCTGGAGCAGTACTTC. Translation: CASSKGTGKGPLEQYF. The chain recombines TRBV6-6 with TRBJ2-7; 8 bases fit TRBD1. The CDR3 has 16 amino acids. Germline CDR1 MNHNY, CDR2 SVGAGI (reference sequence). V lost 5 bases and J lost 7; bases outside the gene matches: 16.

This chain connects TRBV12-3 or TRBV12-4 to TRBJ1-1, with D unresolved. The length of the CDR3 is 15 residues. Trimming shortened V by 2 bases and J by 1 base, and 11 bases separated the two germline ends. CDR3 sequence reads: CASSLLRPGNTEAFF. CDR3 coding DNA: TGTGCCAGCAGTTTACTGCGCCCGGGGAACACTGAAGCTTTCTTT.

The V gene is TRBV7-9, the J gene TRBJ2-1; D is ambiguous. V was cut by 5 bases and J by 0 bases, with 8 bases left in between. The CDR3 length is 14 residues. Germline loops: CDR1 SEHNR, CDR2 FQNEAQ (reference sequence). CDR3 in amino acids: CASSQVPSYNEQFF. The CDR3 coding sequence is TGTGCCAGCAGCCAGGTACCCTCCTACAATGAGCAGTTCTTC.

The chain couples TRBV27 to TRBJ2-5, with D perhaps TRBD2 (6 bases). CDR3 length: 13 amino acids. Between the trimmed V and J ends, which lost 6 bases and 9 bases, there was a span of 17 bases. Germline V gene lookup returns CDR1 MNHEY and CDR2 SMNVEV (reference sequence). This CDR3 reads CASRGAGHRSQYF. DNA of the CDR3: TGTGCCAGCAGGGGAGCGGGCCACCGGTCCCAGTACTTC.

The V call is TRBV7-3, the J call TRBJ1-6; D not resolved. This CDR3 is 19 amino acids long. Per the germline V gene, CDR1 is SGHTA and CDR2 is FQGTGA. The V end lost 0 bases, the J end lost 0 bases, and 15 bases lay between the germline ends. CDR3 protein: CASSLTTPGRSSYNSPLHF. The CDR3 DNA is TGTGCCAGCAGCTTAACGACCCCGGGCAGGAGCTCCTATAATTCACCCCTCCACTTT.

The rearrangement joins TRBV7-9 to TRBJ2-5; D is possibly TRBD2 (5 bases). V lost 4 bases, J lost 4 bases, and 10 bases lay in between. This CDR3 is built from 13 residues. Germline V CDR1 and CDR2: SEHNR, FQNEAQ (reference sequence). The CDR3, as DNA: TGTGCCAGCAGCTCCCATCGGGGAGAGACCCAGTACTTC. As protein: CASSSHRGETQYF. Filled out from reference TRBV7-9 and TRBJ2-5, the complete variable domain reads DTGVSQNPRHKITKRGQNVTFRCDPISEHNRLYWYRQTLGQGPEFLTYFQNEAQLEKSRLLSDRFSAERPKGSFSTLEIQRTEQGDSAMYLCASSSHRGETQYFGPGTRLLVL.

This clonotype was found a few times. The rearrangement links TRBV6-5 to TRBJ2-2; 7 nucleotides align to TRBD1. CDR3 length: 15 residues. Germline V gene lookup returns CDR1 MNHEY and CDR2 SVGAGI. V shed 2 bases, J shed 3 bases, and the junction held 3 bases outside the gene matches. For the CDR3, the DNA is TGTGCCAGCAGTTACGGGACAGCCTACACCGGGGAGCTGTTTTTT. Protein sequence: CASSYGTAYTGELFF.

CDR3 coding DNA: TGTGCCAGCAGTTACGGGGACAGGGACTCGGGGGCCCTCCACTTT. Amino acid sequence: CASSYGDRDSGALHF. V usage is TRBV6-5 and J usage is TRBJ1-6, with 9 bases aligning to TRBD1. The CDR3 contains 15 residues. Per the germline V gene, CDR1 is MNHEY and CDR2 is SVGAGI. Trimming cost V 2 bases and J 14 bases; bases outside gene matches: 10.

The rearrangement links TRBV5-1 to TRBJ2-6; 9 nucleotides line up with TRBD1. The V gene end was trimmed by 4 bases and the J gene end by 0 bases; junction bases not matched to a gene: 5. The CDR3 extends over 17 amino acids. Germline-derived CDR1 and CDR2 are SGHRS and YFSETQ. CDR3 residues: CASSIRDRDSGANVLTF. Written as DNA, the CDR3 is TGCGCCAGCAGCATCCGGGACAGGGACTCTGGGGCCAACGTCCTGACTTTC.

This chain connects TRBV25-1 to TRBJ2-5; TRBD2 matches 8 bases. V shed 1 base, J shed 3 bases, and the junction held 7 bases outside the gene matches. The length of the CDR3 is 16 residues. The V gene's germline CDR1 is MGHDK and CDR2 SYGVNS. The CDR3 loop reads CASSEFRGGFKETQYF. CDR3 coding DNA: TGTGCCAGCAGTGAATTTCGGGGGGGCTTCAAAGAGACCCAGTACTTC.

The rearrangement links TRBV3-1 to TRBJ1-2; D remains ambiguous. The CDR3 consists of 12 residues. Trimming took off 4 bases at V and 8 bases at J, with 11 bases between the two ends. CDR1 and CDR2 (germline): LGHDT, YNNKEL (reference sequence). The CDR3 here is CASSRADYGYTF. CDR3 nucleotide sequence: TGTGCCAGCAGCCGGGCAGATTACGGCTACACCTTC.

This clonotype was seen more than once but under ten times. This rearrangement joins TRBV7-3 to TRBJ2-2; 7 bases fit TRBD1. Germline V lookup: CDR1 SGHTA, CDR2 FQGTGA. The CDR3 totals 18 residues. Germline trimming cut 1 base from V and 2 bases from J; bases unmatched to any gene: 10. The CDR3 nucleotides are TGTGCCAGCAGCTTAAATCCCCTGACAGGGACCAACACCGGGGAGCTGTTTTTT. Translated, it gives CASSLNPLTGTNTGELFF. The variable domain in full, completed from reference TRBV7-3 and TRBJ2-2, reads GAGVSQTPSNKVTEKGKYVELRCDPISGHTALYWYRQSLGQGPEFLIYFQGTGAADDSGLPNDRFFAVRPEGSVSTLKIQRTERGDSAVYLCASSLNPLTGTNTGELFFGEGSRLTVL.

The V gene is TRBV24-1, the J gene TRBJ1-6; perhaps TRBD1 as D (6 bases). V gave up 5 bases and J gave up 8 bases, with 12 bases separating them. The CDR3 loop spans 14 amino acids. In germline, CDR1 is KGHDR, CDR2 SFDVKD. The CDR3 DNA reads TGTGCCACCAGTGGCGGGGGCGCCGATTCACCCCTCCACTTT. Protein product: CATSGGGADSPLHF.

This chain links TRBV6-2 or TRBV6-3 with TRBJ2-1, with D hard to call. CDR3 length: 14 amino acids. Trimming pared 8 bases from V and 0 bases from J, leaving 11 bases between. Germline assignment: CDR1 MNHEY and CDR2 SVGEGT. The CDR3 is CASLELGSYNEQFF. In DNA form, the CDR3 reads TGTGCCAGCCTCGAGTTGGGCTCCTACAATGAGCAGTTCTTC.

This clonotype was found once. V is TRBV11-1 and J is TRBJ2-1; D is possibly TRBD2 (6 bases). This CDR3 comprises 16 residues. Germline values: CDR1 SGHAT, CDR2 FQDESV (reference sequence). The germline V and J ends were trimmed by 2 bases and 6 bases, with 17 bases remaining between them. DNA of the CDR3: TGTGCCAGCAGCTTAAGGCCTAGCGCGCCCGTCAATGAGCAGTTCTTC. Protein sequence: CASSLRPSAPVNEQFF.

A few counts support this clonotype. The V gene is TRBV5-1, the J gene TRBJ1-2, with unresolved D. Between the trimmed V and J ends, which lost 0 bases and 0 bases, there was a span of 3 bases. Germline CDR1 is SGHRS and CDR2 is YFSETQ. The CDR3 spans 13 residues. The CDR3, as DNA: TGCGCCAGCAGCTTGGGCTCTAACTATGGCTACACCTTC. It codes for CASSLGSNYGYTF.

V is TRBV5-1 and J is TRBJ2-3; D gene uncertain. CDR3 length: 12 amino acids. With 0 bases removed from V and 13 bases from J, the gap between germline ends came to 12 bases. CDR1 and CDR2 from the germline V gene are SGHRS and YFSETQ. CDR3 sequence reads: CASSLEGRLEYF. DNA for the CDR3: TGCGCCAGCAGCTTGGAGGGCCGTCTCGAGTATTTT.